Shown below are 28 T cell receptor beta chains from a single sample sequenced in a study of human T cells and chemical hapten exposure. TCRdb re-called the RACE reads through MiXCR, storing one row per CDR3 protein. The sample has some 52,000 distinct CDR3 sequences, about 10% seen once. Indicated time point: patch test 1, 2 weeks after DPC sensitization. Treatment reported: therapeutic diphenylcyclopropenone sensitization with weekly scalp DPC. Total RNA came from unfractionated whole blood. The sequences come from whole blood, collected in connection with sensitization to the hapten diphenylcyclopropenone (DPC). Source of these receptors: a woman in her 40s with alopecia areata. Some clones in this sample may be carry-over from other donors' samples.

This clonotype was observed a few times. The chain is built from TRBV7-3 and TRBJ2-7; 7 nucleotides match TRBD1. Germline lookup yields CDR1 SGHTA and CDR2 FQGTGA. The CDR3 runs to 13 residues. The V segment lost 5 bases and the J segment 3 bases; nucleotides outside the gene matches: 4. CDR3 sequence reads: CASSPGQLYEQYF. The DNA for the CDR3 is TGTGCCAGCAGCCCGGGACAGCTCTACGAGCAGTACTTC. Using reference TRBV7-3 and TRBJ2-7 for the parts outside the CDR3, the full variable domain is GAGVSQTPSNKVTEKGKYVELRCDPISGHTALYWYRQSLGQGPEFLIYFQGTGAADDSGLPNDRFFAVRPEGSVSTLKIQRTERGDSAVYLCASSPGQLYEQYFGPGTRLTVT.

This chain connects TRBV11-2 to TRBJ1-5; unclear D gene. Germline values: CDR1 SGHAT, CDR2 FQNNGV. V shed 4 bases and J shed 9 bases, with 13 bases lying between them. The CDR3 has 13 amino acids. CDR3: CASSYLEMTPQHF. The DNA for the CDR3 is TGTGCCAGCAGCTACCTAGAAATGACGCCCCAGCATTTT.

This clonotype has just a few counts. The rearrangement joins TRBV3-1 to TRBJ1-2; no reliable D call. The CDR3 totals 12 residues. Trimming cost V 5 bases and J 6 bases, with 10 bases left between them. Germline V gives CDR1 LGHDT, CDR2 YNNKEL (reference sequence). The CDR3 loop reads CASSEGLNGYTF. In DNA form, the CDR3 reads TGTGCCAGCAGCGAAGGACTTAATGGCTACACCTTC.

This clonotype was seen many times. The chain joins TRBV28 to TRBJ1-1; D not resolved. The CDR3 length is 13 residues. CDR1 is MDHEN and CDR2 is SYDVKM in the germline V gene. V was clipped by 6 bases and J by 6 bases, with 14 bases between them. The CDR3 DNA reads TGTGCCAGCAGACCGAACCTAACCCCTGAAGCTTTCTTT. Protein sequence: CASRPNLTPEAFF.

V is TRBV23-1 and J is TRBJ2-7; TRBD1 agrees at 7 bases. TRBV23-1 is marked as an open reading frame, function uncertain. This CDR3 spans 17 amino acids. The trim removed 5 bases at V and 2 bases at J, leaving 15 bases unmatched. The CDR3 region is CASSFPPRDSRTYEQYF. Here the CDR3 DNA reads TGCGCCAGCAGTTTCCCTCCTCGGGACAGCCGTACCTACGAGCAGTACTTC.

The gene calls are TRBV5-1 and TRBJ2-2; 7 bases map to TRBD1. Germline lookup yields CDR1 SGHRS and CDR2 YFSETQ. This CDR3 contains 13 residues. With 6 bases clipped from V and 4 bases from J, the junction kept 3 bases outside the gene matches. DNA of the CDR3: TGCGCCAGCAAGGCAGGGGGCACCGGGGAGCTGTTTTTT. It is translated as CASKAGGTGELFF.

The chain recombines TRBV18 with TRBJ2-7, with a tentative D call TRBD1 (6 bases). The germline gives CDR1 KGHSH, CDR2 LQKENI. CDR3 length: 12 residues. The germline V and J ends were trimmed by 5 bases and 7 bases, with 12 bases remaining between them. CDR3 in DNA: TGTGCCAGCTCATCGACAGGTGGTGAGCAGTACTTC. As protein: CASSSTGGEQYF.

The sample holds a few counts of this clonotype. The genes are TRBV29-1 and TRBJ1-4; the D is unclear. Germline CDR1 is SQVTM and CDR2 is ANQGSEA. CDR3 size: 11 residues. Trimming shortened V by 4 bases and J by 5 bases, and 5 bases separated the two germline ends. The CDR3 nucleotides read TGCAGCGTTGTTGTAAATGAAAAACTGTTTTTT. Its protein product is CSVVVNEKLFF. Complete variable domain (other parts from reference TRBV29-1 and TRBJ1-4): SAVISQKPSRDICQRGTSLTIQCQVDSQVTMMFWYRQQPGQSLTLIATANQGSEATYESGFVIDKFPISRPNLTFSTLTVSNMSPEDSSIYLCSVVVNEKLFFGSGTQLSVL.

As concerns this clonotype: The junction does not match germline at one end; this may be a read error. This chain uses TRBV27 with TRBJ1-1; no definite D call. The CDR3 consists of 14 residues. Germline CDR1 is MNHEY and CDR2 is SMNVEV (reference sequence). CDR3 protein: CASSRDKANTEALF. CDR3 DNA sequence: TGTGCCAGCTCCCGTGACAAGGCGAACACTGAAGCTCTCTTT.

CDR3 nucleotide sequence: TGCAGCGTTGACGGGCGGGATTCCCTCGATGAGCAGTTCTTC. Translated: CSVDGRDSLDEQFF. The chain carries TRBV29-1 and TRBJ2-1; D is possibly TRBD2 (6 bases). Germline-derived CDR1 and CDR2 are SQVTM and ANQGSEA. The CDR3 is 14 residues long. V was cut by 3 bases and J by 8 bases, with 17 bases left in between.

This clonotype was recorded many times. V is TRBV13 and J is TRBJ2-5, with D hard to call. The CDR3 has 12 residues. The V end was cut by 4 bases, the J end by 7 bases, with 10 bases between. Germline V gene lookup returns CDR1 PRHDT and CDR2 FYEKMQ (reference sequence). The CDR3 DNA reads TGTGCCAGCAGCTCTGTAGATGTGACCCAGTACTTC. Encoded protein: CASSSVDVTQYF. The whole variable domain, remainder taken from reference TRBV13 and TRBJ2-5, is AAGVIQSPRHLIKEKRETATLKCYPIPRHDTVYWYQQGPGQDPQFLISFYEKMQSDKGSIPDRFSAQQFSDYHSELNMSSLELGDSALYFCASSSVDVTQYFGPGTRLLVL.

The chain couples TRBV10-1 to TRBJ2-1; the D gene is possibly TRBD1 (6 bases). The V gene's germline CDR1 is WNHNN and CDR2 SYGVQD (reference sequence). The V gene lost 5 bases and the J gene lost 2 bases, with 13 bases spanning the gap. This CDR3 comprises 15 residues. The CDR3 spells CASSNEQGPYNEQFF. The DNA of the CDR3 is TGCGCCAGCAGTAATGAACAGGGACCCTACAATGAGCAGTTCTTC.

The chain joins TRBV2 to TRBJ1-2; D remains unclear. This CDR3 has 11 amino acids. Germline V gives CDR1 SNHLY, CDR2 FYNNEI. With 6 bases removed from V and 8 bases from J, the gap between germline ends came to 10 bases. The chain's CDR3 is CASRPEIGYTF. CDR3 nucleotides: TGTGCCAGCAGACCAGAAATAGGCTACACCTTC.

Only a few counts were recorded for this clonotype. The gene calls are TRBV12-2 and TRBJ2-1; the D segment call TRBD1 is taken from the table without a DNA check. TRBV12-2 is labeled a pseudogene. CDR3 length equals 15 residues. CDR3 nucleotides: TGTGCAAGTCGCTCCGGGACAGGGGCTTGCAATGAGCAGTTCTTC. Translating it yields CASRSGTGACNEQFF.

V usage is TRBV5-5 and J usage is TRBJ1-4; unclear D gene. Looked up from germline, CDR1 is SGHKS and CDR2 is YYEKEE (reference sequence). With 0 bases removed from V and 8 bases from J, the gap between germline ends came to 11 bases. CDR3 length equals 14 residues. This CDR3 is CASSLAPLGEKLFF. CDR3 sequence (DNA): TGTGCCAGCAGCTTGGCGCCTTTGGGCGAAAAACTGTTTTTT.

There are many counts of this clonotype. The V gene is TRBV27, the J gene TRBJ2-1; D is undetermined. Germline V gene data show CDR1 as MNHEY and CDR2 as SMNVEV (reference sequence). V was cut by 5 bases and J by 4 bases, with 3 bases left in between. The CDR3 totals 11 residues. The DNA of the CDR3 is TGTGCCAGCAGTGTTTACAATGAGCAGTTCTTC. This encodes CASSVYNEQFF.

This clonotype has a count of ten or more. CDR3 bases: TGTGCCAGCAGCCGAGGGACCCTCCCGGAGACCCAGTACTTC. It yields the protein CASSRGTLPETQYF. The chain couples TRBV28 to TRBJ2-5, with D tentatively TRBD1 or TRBD2 (5 bases each). V dropped 6 bases and J dropped 5 bases, with 16 bases sitting between them. The CDR3 sequence is 14 residues long. The germline gives CDR1 MDHEN, CDR2 SYDVKM.

This clonotype has a count of ten or more. This chain uses TRBV10-1 with TRBJ2-5; 12 positions agree with TRBD1. Losses at the gene ends were 3 bases for V and 5 bases for J; bases not matched to a gene: 10. The CDR3 extends over 17 amino acids. Germline V lookup: CDR1 WNHNN, CDR2 SYGVQD (reference sequence). CDR3 DNA sequence: TGCGCCAGCAGTGATTCTTCGGGACAGGGGGCGCCTGAGACCCAGTACTTC. As protein: CASSDSSGQGAPETQYF.

J is TRBJ2-3 and V is TRBV11-2; maybe TRBD2 (6 bases). The CDR3 is 14 amino acids. Germline V gene sequence: CDR1 SGHAT, CDR2 FQNNGV. V dropped 7 bases and J dropped 4 bases, with 15 bases sitting between them. CDR3 residues: CASNRDSMADTQYF. The CDR3 bases are TGTGCCAGCAACCGGGACTCCATGGCAGATACGCAGTATTTT.

The genes are TRBV11-2 and TRBJ2-1; D may be TRBD1 or TRBD2 (6 bases each). The CDR3 consists of 18 residues. V lost 1 base and J 0 bases, leaving 16 bases between the germline ends. CDR1 is SGHAT and CDR2 is FQNNGV in the germline V gene. CDR3 residues: CASSLAPGGGSSYNEQFF. The CDR3 DNA is TGTGCCAGCAGCTTAGCCCCCGGGGGCGGAAGCTCCTACAATGAGCAGTTCTTC. Full variable domain (missing parts from reference TRBV11-2 and TRBJ2-1): EAGVAQSPRYKIIEKRQSVAFWCNPISGHATLYWYQQILGQGPKLLIQFQNNGVVDDSQLPKDRFSAERLKGVDSTLKIQPAKLEDSAVYLCASSLAPGGGSSYNEQFFGPGTRLTVL.

The sample holds many counts of this clonotype. The chain joins TRBV19 to TRBJ1-1; no reliable D call. The germline gives CDR1 LNHDA, CDR2 SQIVND (reference sequence). CDR3 length: 14 residues. Trimming took 3 bases from V and 1 from J, leaving 9 bases between them. The CDR3 region is CASSIYGENTEAFF. CDR3 sequence (DNA): TGTGCCAGTAGTATTTACGGCGAGAACACTGAAGCTTTCTTT.

This clonotype was seen at least ten times. The chain combines TRBV28 with TRBJ1-2; TRBD1 aligns across 9 bases. V shed 5 bases and J 4 bases; nucleotides not matched to a gene: 5. The germline V gene has CDR1 MDHEN and CDR2 SYDVKM. The CDR3 sequence is 14 residues long. This CDR3 reads CASSLGQGVYGYTF. The CDR3 DNA follows: TGTGCCAGCAGTCTGGGACAGGGTGTCTATGGCTACACCTTC.

This clonotype was counted only a few times. The chain joins TRBV9 to TRBJ2-1; 9 nucleotides align to TRBD2. With 1 base clipped from V and 5 bases from J, the junction kept 4 bases outside the gene matches. Germline V gene data show CDR1 as SGDLS and CDR2 as YYNGEE. The CDR3 is made up of 15 amino acids. The CDR3 nucleotides are TGTGCCAGCAGCGTACTTAGCGGGAGTCACAATGAGCAGTTCTTC. Residues: CASSVLSGSHNEQFF.

The rearrangement links TRBV10-2 to TRBJ2-3; maybe TRBD2 (6 bases). CDR1 is WSHSY and CDR2 is SAAADI in the germline V gene. This CDR3 contains 14 residues. V was cut by 4 bases and J by 3 bases, with 11 bases left in between. The CDR3 region has the DNA TGCGCCAGCAGTGTGGCAGGGAGGACAGATACGCAGTATTTT. It encodes CASSVAGRTDTQYF.

This clonotype was counted at least ten times. The chain is built from TRBV12-3 or TRBV12-4 and TRBJ1-5; D is unresolved. CDR3 length: 13 amino acids. V was trimmed by 5 bases and J by 6 bases, leaving 11 bases between them. The CDR3 DNA reads TGTGCCAGCAGTGCCCGCCTTCGTCAGCCCCAGCATTTT. It encodes CASSARLRQPQHF.

This clonotype has ten or more counts. J is TRBJ2-1 and V is TRBV27, with D tentatively TRBD2 (6 bases). The CDR3 totals 14 residues. Trimming removed 5 bases from V and 9 bases from J, with 17 bases in between. Germline V lookup: CDR1 MNHEY, CDR2 SMNVEV (reference sequence). CDR3 in DNA: TGTGCCAGCAGTGGTCGGCGGGAAGAGGGTGAGCAGTTCTTC. Encoded protein: CASSGRREEGEQFF.

This chain links TRBV24-1 with TRBJ2-1, with no clear D. This CDR3 has 13 residues. CDR1 and CDR2 (germline): KGHDR, SFDVKD. V dropped 3 bases and J dropped 6 bases, with 8 bases sitting between them. For the CDR3, the DNA is TGTGCCACCAGTGATCGTCCTGGCAATGAGCAGTTCTTC. Its translation: CATSDRPGNEQFF.

This clonotype was counted only a few times. The gene calls are TRBV7-9 and TRBJ2-4, with D maybe TRBD2 (6 bases). Germline V CDR1 and CDR2: SEHNR, FQNEAQ (reference sequence). The CDR3 has 14 residues. Trimming pared 7 bases from V and 0 bases from J, leaving 10 bases between. The CDR3 here is CASTYGGAKNIQYF. For the CDR3, the DNA is TGTGCCAGCACCTACGGGGGAGCCAAAAACATTCAGTACTTC.